The entry below describes one TCR beta chain. Produced via immunoSEQ multiplex PCR; TCRdb's table is partial and in-frame only. The repertoire includes 270,000 or so clones, around 85% of them detected once, and less than 15% sits in the top ten. This sample stems from a study of blood T cell repertoires in COVID-19. V lost 10 bases and J lost 0; bases outside the gene matches: 8. Germline CDR1 and CDR2: SGHTA and FQGNSA. There are 15 residues in the CDR3. This rearrangement joins TRBV7-2 to TRBJ1-1, with 10 bases aligning to TRBD1. Source material: peripheral blood. The TCR comes from a woman younger than 45 with COVID-19, enrolled during active disease. The CDR3 protein is CANSRDRGLNTEAFF. The CDR3 DNA is TGTGCCAATTCCCGGGACAGGGGACTGAACACTGAAGCTTTCTTT.